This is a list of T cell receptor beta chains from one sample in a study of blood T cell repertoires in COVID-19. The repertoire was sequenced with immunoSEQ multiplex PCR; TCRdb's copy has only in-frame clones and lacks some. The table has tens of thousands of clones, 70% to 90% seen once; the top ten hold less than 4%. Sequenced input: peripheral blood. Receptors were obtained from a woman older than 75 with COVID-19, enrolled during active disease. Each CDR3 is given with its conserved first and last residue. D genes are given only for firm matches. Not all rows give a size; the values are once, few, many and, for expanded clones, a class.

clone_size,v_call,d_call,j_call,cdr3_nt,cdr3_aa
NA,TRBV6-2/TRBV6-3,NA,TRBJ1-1,TGTGCCAGCAGTTATGACAGCTTGAACACTGAAGCTTTCTTT,CASSYDSLNTEAFF
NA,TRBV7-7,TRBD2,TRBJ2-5,TGTGCCAGCAGCTTAGCAGGACTAGCGGATATAGAGACCCAGTACTTC,CASSLAGLADIETQYF
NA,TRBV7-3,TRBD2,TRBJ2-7,TGTGCCAGCAGCCCCGCGGGAGTGGGATACGAGCAGTACTTC,CASSPAGVGYEQYF
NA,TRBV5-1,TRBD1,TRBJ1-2,TGCGCCAGCCACACCCAGGGGACAGGCTATGGCTACACCTTC,CASHTQGTGYGYTF
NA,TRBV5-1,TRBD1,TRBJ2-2,TGCGCCAGCAGCCCAACAGGGGTTACCGGGGAGCTGTTTTTT,CASSPTGVTGELFF
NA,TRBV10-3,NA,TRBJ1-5,TGTGCCATCAGTGAGTCGAGCTCCGGGGGTTCCCTTAGCAATCAGCCCCAGCATTTT,CAISESSSGGSLSNQPQHF
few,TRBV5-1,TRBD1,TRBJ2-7,TGCGCCAGCGGAAATCGACAGGGGGCCTACGAGCAGTACTTC,CASGNRQGAYEQYF
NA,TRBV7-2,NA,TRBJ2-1,TGTGCCAGCAACCATCCCGGGATCTACAATGAGCAGTTCTTC,CASNHPGIYNEQFF
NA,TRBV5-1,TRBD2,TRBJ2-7,TGCGCCAGCAGCTTCACTCTAGCGGGACTAGTCACCGAGCAGTACTTC,CASSFTLAGLVTEQYF
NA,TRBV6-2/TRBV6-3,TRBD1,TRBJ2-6,TGTGCCAGCAGTTATTCGGTAGGGGGCGCTGGGGCCAACGTCCTGACTTTC,CASSYSVGGAGANVLTF
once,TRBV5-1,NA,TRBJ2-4,TGCGCCAGCAGCTTGGGACAGGCTGGGGCCAAAAACATTCAGTACTTC,CASSLGQAGAKNIQYF
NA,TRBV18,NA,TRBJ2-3,TGTGCCAGCTCACCACAGATAGCCTACTCCACAGATACGCAGTATTTT,CASSPQIAYSTDTQYF